These T cell receptor beta chains were read from a single sample in a study of blood T cell repertoires in COVID-19. Some clones are missing from TCRdb's copy, which holds only in-frame ones; the method was immunoSEQ multiplex PCR. This sample has under 150,000 clones, with over 80% found just once. Sample: peripheral blood. The source is a woman aged 50 to 60 with acute or convalescent COVID-19. CDR3s include the opening cysteine and the closing phenylalanine or tryptophan. D genes are given only for firm matches. Where a row states a size, it is once, few, many or the class of an expanded clone; other rows omit it.

d_gene	abundance	v_gene	j_gene	CDR3aa	CDR3nt
NA	NA	TRBV7-9	TRBJ2-3	CASSLGGRTDTQYF	TGTGCCAGCAGCTTAGGTGGGAGGACAGATACGCAGTATTTT
TRBD1	NA	TRBV7-2	TRBJ1-1	CASTLGRQGRTEAFF	TGTGCCAGCACCCTGGGGCGACAGGGACGGACTGAAGCTTTCTTT
NA	NA	TRBV6-5	TRBJ1-4	CASSYSSGGGEKLFF	TGTGCCAGCAGTTACTCGAGCGGGGGTGGGGAAAAACTGTTTTTT
NA	NA	TRBV6-9	TRBJ1-5	CASSYRGGHRSNQPQHF	TGTGCCAGCAGTTATCGGGGGGGACACCGTAGCAATCAGCCCCAGCATTTT
TRBD2	NA	TRBV7-9	TRBJ2-2	CASSTTSGNTGELFF	TGTGCCAGCAGCACCACTAGCGGGAACACCGGGGAGCTGTTTTTT
TRBD1	NA	TRBV6-5	TRBJ1-4	CAHRRGTGNEKLFF	TGTGCCCACCGAAGGGGGACAGGGAATGAAAAACTGTTTTTT
NA	NA	TRBV9	TRBJ1-3	CASSVGGSVSGNTIYF	TGTGCCAGCAGCGTTGGGGGCTCCGTTAGTGGAAACACCATATATTTT
TRBD2	NA	TRBV6-2/TRBV6-3	TRBJ2-2	CASSTDFGTSGRAGTGELFF	TGTGCCAGCAGCACCGATTTTGGGACTAGCGGGAGAGCTGGCACCGGGGAGCTGTTTTTT
TRBD2	NA	TRBV5-1	TRBJ2-3	CASSLTSGETDTQYF	TGCGCCAGCAGCTTGACTAGCGGGGAAACAGATACGCAGTATTTT
TRBD2	once	TRBV30	TRBJ2-7	CAWSVAGGGYEQYF	TGTGCCTGGAGTGTAGCGGGGGGGGGCTACGAGCAGTACTTC
TRBD1	NA	TRBV11-2	TRBJ1-2	CASSADRGLVYGYTF	TGTGCCAGCAGCGCCGACAGGGGGCTGGTCTATGGCTACACCTTC
NA	NA	TRBV28	TRBJ1-5	CASSLGVFYSNQPQHF	TGTGCCAGCAGTTTGGGAGTCTTTTATAGCAATCAGCCCCAGCATTTT
TRBD2	NA	TRBV7-8	TRBJ2-1	CASSLAEAGGHYNEQFF	TGTGCCAGCAGCTTAGCGGAGGCGGGAGGACACTACAATGAGCAGTTCTTC
NA	NA	TRBV6-5	TRBJ1-2	CASSYSGRSYGYTF	TGTGCCAGCAGTTATAGCGGCAGATCCTATGGCTACACCTTC
NA	few	TRBV6-1	TRBJ2-7	CASSEAGPVMDYEQYF	TGTGCCAGCAGTGAAGCGGGGCCCGTTATGGACTACGAGCAGTACTTC
NA	NA	TRBV7-3	TRBJ2-5	CASSHRVGETQYF	TGTGCCAGCAGCCACAGGGTTGGAGAGACCCAGTACTTC
NA	NA	TRBV2	TRBJ1-4	CASSEEKLFF	TGTGCCAGCTCGGAGGAAAAACTGTTTTTT
NA	few	TRBV18	TRBJ2-7	CASSPPYREIGDEQYF	TGTGCCAGCTCACCACCGTATCGGGAGATTGGTGACGAGCAGTACTTC
NA	NA	TRBV7-2	TRBJ1-5	CASSDRSSNQPQHF	TGTGCCAGCAGCGACAGGTCTAGCAATCAGCCCCAGCATTTT
TRBD1	NA	TRBV3-1/TRBV3-2	TRBJ2-1	CASSAGTGDNEQFF	TGTGCCAGCAGCGCCGGGACAGGGGACAATGAGCAGTTCTTC
TRBD1	NA	TRBV15	TRBJ2-7	CATSRVWQGVGEQYF	TGTGCCACCAGCAGAGTTTGGCAGGGGGTAGGGGAGCAGTACTTC
NA	NA	TRBV4-3	TRBJ1-2	CASSPQEGAGYGYTF	TGCGCCAGCAGCCCTCAAGAGGGCGCTGGCTATGGCTACACCTTC
NA	NA	TRBV9	TRBJ1-2	CASSPPNEDYGYTF	TGTGCCAGCAGCCCCCCCAACGAGGACTATGGCTACACCTTC
NA	NA	TRBV7-2	TRBJ2-7	CASSSSSYEQYF	TGTGCCAGCAGCTCCAGCTCCTACGAGCAGTACTTC